The clone carrying this T cell receptor beta chain was detected many times. This specimen belongs to a study of Graves' ophthalmopathy and Graves' hyperthyroidism. With V trimmed by 3 bases and J by 6 bases, 5 bases remained unmatched. From germline, CDR1 is MNHNS and CDR2 SASEGT. The CDR3 contains 13 residues. From RNA, the CDR3 regions of TCR beta chains were amplified and sequenced. First-round RT-PCR relied on HTBI primers, and a second-round multiplex PCR came next. One entry per CDR3 protein results from TCRdb running MiXCR on the multiplex PCR reads. The table shows 340,000 or so distinct CDR3 sequences, with roughly 16% occurring only once. Certain patients, namely those with other autoimmune diseases, uncontrolled infections, pregnancy or lactation, were excluded.

The TCR comes from an adult man with Graves' ophthalmopathy. This chain joins TRBV6-1 and TRBJ2-7; TRBD1 matches 7 bases. Sequenced input: peripheral blood. This CDR3 is CASSEVGTAEQYF. The CDR3 DNA sequence: TGTGCCAGCAGTGAGGTGGGGACAGCCGAGCAGTACTTC.